A selection of T cell receptor beta chains follows, all from one sample in a study of cytomegalovirus exposure and HLA in healthy donors. Generated by immunoSEQ multiplex PCR, the TCRdb table keeps only in-frame clones and is missing some. The sample records some 84,000 clones, roughly 78% being singletons. Material for sequencing was PBMCs. All receptors come from a male donor in good health and CMV-seropositive. Both conserved end residues are part of each CDR3. Each record gives: J gene, V gene, CDR3 length, D gene, clone size, CDR3 protein, CDR3 DNA. A D gene is named only where the DNA matches it firmly. The listing skips clone size in some rows; elsewhere it reads once, few, many or a size class.

j_call: TRBJ1-1; v_call: TRBV6-1; cdr3_length: 14; d_call: .; clone_size: few; cdr3_aa: CASSVGVGNTEAFF; cdr3_nt: TGTGCCAGCAGTGTCGGGGTTGGGAACACTGAAGCTTTCTTT
j_call: TRBJ2-5; v_call: TRBV29-1; cdr3_length: 12; d_call: TRBD2; clone_size: .; cdr3_aa: CSVARGGETQYF; cdr3_nt: TGCAGCGTTGCTCGCGGGGGAGAGACCCAGTACTTC
j_call: TRBJ2-7; v_call: TRBV28; cdr3_length: 14; d_call: TRBD1; clone_size: .; cdr3_aa: CASYSGTGTQRQYF; cdr3_nt: TGTGCCAGCTACTCTGGGACAGGTACCCAGAGGCAGTACTTC
j_call: TRBJ2-3; v_call: TRBV4-2; cdr3_length: 17; d_call: TRBD2; clone_size: .; cdr3_aa: CASSQGRGGSSTDTQYF; cdr3_nt: TGTGCCAGCAGCCAAGGCCGTGGCGGGAGCAGCACAGATACGCAGTATTTT
j_call: TRBJ2-7; v_call: TRBV2; cdr3_length: 15; d_call: TRBD2; clone_size: .; cdr3_aa: CASRNPSGLHYEQYF; cdr3_nt: TGTGCCAGCAGAAATCCTAGCGGGCTCCACTACGAGCAGTACTTC
j_call: TRBJ1-1; v_call: TRBV19; cdr3_length: 13; d_call: .; clone_size: .; cdr3_aa: CASKAEDSTEAFF; cdr3_nt: TGTGCCAGTAAAGCGGAGGATAGCACTGAAGCTTTCTTT
j_call: TRBJ2-2; v_call: TRBV19; cdr3_length: 13; d_call: TRBD1; clone_size: .; cdr3_aa: CASSIAGGGELFF; cdr3_nt: TGTGCCAGTAGTATAGCAGGGGGCGGGGAGCTGTTTTTT
j_call: TRBJ1-4; v_call: TRBV28; cdr3_length: 15; d_call: .; clone_size: .; cdr3_aa: CASSLVRGTNEKLFF; cdr3_nt: TGTGCCAGCAGTTTAGTAAGGGGTACTAATGAAAAACTGTTTTTT
j_call: TRBJ2-3; v_call: TRBV9; cdr3_length: 16; d_call: .; clone_size: .; cdr3_aa: CASSIFDRASTDTQYF; cdr3_nt: TGTGCCAGCAGCATCTTCGACAGAGCTAGCACAGATACGCAGTATTTT
j_call: TRBJ2-1; v_call: TRBV5-4; cdr3_length: 15; d_call: TRBD2; clone_size: .; cdr3_aa: CASSLVAGALNEQFF; cdr3_nt: TGTGCCAGCAGCTTGGTTGCGGGAGCCCTCAATGAGCAGTTCTTC
j_call: TRBJ2-3; v_call: TRBV9; cdr3_length: 15; d_call: TRBD2; clone_size: .; cdr3_aa: CASSVLSSGSDTQYF; cdr3_nt: TGTGCCAGCAGCGTATTATCTAGCGGGAGCGATACGCAGTATTTT
j_call: TRBJ2-6; v_call: TRBV27; cdr3_length: 19; d_call: TRBD1; clone_size: .; cdr3_aa: CASRPFSWTGTTGANVLTF; cdr3_nt: TGTGCCAGCAGACCGTTTTCGTGGACAGGGACAACTGGGGCCAACGTCCTGACTTTC
j_call: TRBJ1-1; v_call: TRBV28; cdr3_length: 13; d_call: .; clone_size: .; cdr3_aa: CASSSGQPLEAFF; cdr3_nt: TGTGCCAGCAGTTCCGGACAGCCGCTGGAAGCTTTCTTT
j_call: TRBJ1-2; v_call: TRBV6-5; cdr3_length: 14; d_call: TRBD1; clone_size: .; cdr3_aa: CASSFDRVVGGYTF; cdr3_nt: TGTGCCAGCAGTTTCGACAGGGTGGTGGGTGGCTACACCTTC
j_call: TRBJ1-4; v_call: TRBV5-1; cdr3_length: 16; d_call: TRBD1; clone_size: .; cdr3_aa: CASSSFGGQGDEKLFF; cdr3_nt: TGCGCCAGCAGCTCATTTGGGGGACAGGGGGATGAAAAACTGTTTTTT
j_call: TRBJ2-7; v_call: TRBV6-1; cdr3_length: 13; d_call: TRBD1; clone_size: .; cdr3_aa: CASRKTGTYEQYF; cdr3_nt: TGTGCCAGCAGGAAGACAGGGACCTACGAGCAGTACTTC
j_call: TRBJ1-1; v_call: TRBV6-5; cdr3_length: 14; d_call: .; clone_size: .; cdr3_aa: CASSYYRVNTEAFF; cdr3_nt: TGTGCCAGCAGTTACTACAGGGTAAACACTGAAGCTTTCTTT
j_call: TRBJ2-7; v_call: TRBV7-8; cdr3_length: 13; d_call: .; clone_size: .; cdr3_aa: CASSLEFESEQYF; cdr3_nt: TGTGCCAGCAGCTTAGAATTCGAGAGCGAGCAGTACTTC
j_call: TRBJ2-7; v_call: TRBV21-1; cdr3_length: 14; d_call: .; clone_size: .; cdr3_aa: CASSKLAGAYEQYF; cdr3_nt: TGTGCCAGCAGCAAACTAGCGGGAGCCTACGAGCAGTACTTC
j_call: TRBJ1-5; v_call: TRBV19; cdr3_length: 14; d_call: .; clone_size: .; cdr3_aa: CASSPRDTNQPQHF; cdr3_nt: TGTGCCAGTAGCCCCCGGGACACCAATCAGCCCCAGCATTTT
j_call: TRBJ1-1; v_call: TRBV20-1; cdr3_length: 11; d_call: .; clone_size: .; cdr3_aa: CSATTGTEAFF; cdr3_nt: TGCAGTGCCACCACGGGCACTGAAGCTTTCTTT
j_call: TRBJ2-5; v_call: TRBV2; cdr3_length: 15; d_call: .; clone_size: .; cdr3_aa: CASSPGQTLQETQYF; cdr3_nt: TGTGCCAGCAGCCCAGGACAGACTCTGCAAGAGACCCAGTACTTC
j_call: TRBJ2-1; v_call: TRBV5-1; cdr3_length: 14; d_call: TRBD1; clone_size: .; cdr3_aa: CASSLGDSYNEQFF; cdr3_nt: TGCGCCAGCAGCTTGGGGGACAGCTATAATGAGCAGTTCTTC
j_call: TRBJ1-5; v_call: TRBV27; cdr3_length: 14; d_call: .; clone_size: .; cdr3_aa: CASSLSGGNQPQHF; cdr3_nt: TGTGCCAGCAGTTTATCTGGAGGGAATCAGCCCCAGCATTTT
j_call: TRBJ2-5; v_call: TRBV5-4; cdr3_length: 12; d_call: .; clone_size: few; cdr3_aa: CASSLPQETQYF; cdr3_nt: TGTGCCAGCAGCTTGCCGCAAGAGACCCAGTACTTC
j_call: TRBJ2-7; v_call: TRBV10-3; cdr3_length: 15; d_call: TRBD2; clone_size: .; cdr3_aa: CAISDSTSGSSEQYF; cdr3_nt: TGTGCCATCAGTGACTCGACTAGCGGGAGCAGCGAGCAGTACTTC
j_call: TRBJ2-2; v_call: TRBV6-1; cdr3_length: 13; d_call: TRBD1; clone_size: .; cdr3_aa: CASGDRVGGELFF; cdr3_nt: TGTGCCAGCGGGGACAGGGTAGGCGGGGAGCTGTTTTTT
j_call: TRBJ2-5; v_call: TRBV5-1; cdr3_length: 17; d_call: TRBD1; clone_size: .; cdr3_aa: CASSPNKGTVALETQYF; cdr3_nt: TGCGCCAGCAGCCCCAACAAAGGGACAGTGGCTCTCGAGACCCAGTACTTC
j_call: TRBJ1-1; v_call: TRBV7-2; cdr3_length: 11; d_call: .; clone_size: .; cdr3_aa: CASSLPGEAFF; cdr3_nt: TGTGCCAGCAGCTTACCAGGGGAAGCTTTCTTT
j_call: TRBJ1-5; v_call: TRBV6-1; cdr3_length: 15; d_call: .; clone_size: .; cdr3_aa: CASSEVGGYNQPQHF; cdr3_nt: TGTGCCAGCAGTGAAGTCGGCGGTTACAATCAGCCCCAGCATTTT
j_call: TRBJ2-5; v_call: TRBV5-1; cdr3_length: 16; d_call: .; clone_size: .; cdr3_aa: CASSLAGSRAEETQYF; cdr3_nt: TGCGCCAGCAGCTTGGCTGGGAGCCGTGCTGAGGAGACCCAGTACTTC
j_call: TRBJ1-6; v_call: TRBV7-9; cdr3_length: 14; d_call: TRBD1; clone_size: .; cdr3_aa: CASSSGQGESPLHF; cdr3_nt: TGTGCCAGCAGCTCAGGACAGGGCGAATCACCCCTCCACTTT
j_call: TRBJ2-1; v_call: TRBV15; cdr3_length: 15; d_call: TRBD2; clone_size: .; cdr3_aa: CATRTGGSPYNEQFF; cdr3_nt: TGTGCCACCAGGACGGGCGGGAGCCCCTACAATGAGCAGTTCTTC
j_call: TRBJ2-7; v_call: TRBV4-3; cdr3_length: 15; d_call: .; clone_size: .; cdr3_aa: CASSRAQGPGYEQYF; cdr3_nt: TGCGCCAGCAGCCGAGCACAGGGCCCGGGCTACGAGCAGTACTTC
j_call: TRBJ2-4; v_call: TRBV5-6; cdr3_length: 17; d_call: .; clone_size: once; cdr3_aa: CASSSLDLGLSKNIQYF; cdr3_nt: TGTGCCAGCAGCTCCCTAGACTTGGGACTCTCCAAAAACATTCAGTACTTC
j_call: TRBJ1-3; v_call: TRBV6-5; cdr3_length: 15; d_call: .; clone_size: .; cdr3_aa: CASSSPRGAGNTIYF; cdr3_nt: TGTGCCAGCAGTTCTCCCAGGGGCGCTGGAAACACCATATATTTT